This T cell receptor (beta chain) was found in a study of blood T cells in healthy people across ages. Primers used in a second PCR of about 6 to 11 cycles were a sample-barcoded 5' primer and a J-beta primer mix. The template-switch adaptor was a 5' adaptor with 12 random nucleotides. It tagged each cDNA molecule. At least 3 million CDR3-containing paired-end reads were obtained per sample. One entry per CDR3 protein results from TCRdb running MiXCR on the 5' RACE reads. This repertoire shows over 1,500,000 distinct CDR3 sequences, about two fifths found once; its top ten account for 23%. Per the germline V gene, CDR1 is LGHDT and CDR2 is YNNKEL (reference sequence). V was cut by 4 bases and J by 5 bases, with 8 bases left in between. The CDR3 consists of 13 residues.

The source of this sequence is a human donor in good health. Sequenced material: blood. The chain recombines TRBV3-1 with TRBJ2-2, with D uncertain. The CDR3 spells CASSRLGTGELFF. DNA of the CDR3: TGTGCCAGCAGCCGCCTCGGAACCGGGGAGCTGTTTTTT.